These 20 T cell receptor beta chains share one sample of origin, sequenced in a study of STAT5B mutations in CD4+ large granular lymphocyte leukemia. Sequencing used immunoSEQ multiplex PCR; TCRdb keeps in-frame clones, though not all of them. Altogether tens of thousands of clones are present, 75% to 85% being singletons, with the ten largest covering around 2%. Input material: CD4+ T cells from blood buffy coats. These TCRs come from a human donor in good health.

V is TRBV2 and J is TRBJ2-1; TRBD1 matches 7 bases. The CDR3 has 14 amino acids. J lost 9 bases, V lost 4 bases, and 9 bases had no gene match. Germline V gene lookup returns CDR1 SNHLY and CDR2 FYNNEI. This chain's CDR3 is CASSVTGAPPEQFF. CDR3 nucleotide sequence: TGTGCCAGCAGTGTAACAGGGGCCCCGCCTGAGCAGTTCTTC.

The V gene is TRBV10-2, the J gene TRBJ2-3; 9 bases match TRBD2. The trim removed 3 bases at V and 4 bases at J, leaving 2 bases unmatched. From germline, CDR1 is WSHSY and CDR2 SAAADI. The CDR3 is made up of 14 amino acids. This chain's CDR3 is CASSDSGSSDTQYF. The CDR3 DNA follows: TGCGCCAGCAGTGATAGCGGGAGTTCAGATACGCAGTATTTT.

The chain couples TRBV29-1 to TRBJ1-5; 8 bases align to TRBD1. From germline, CDR1 is SQVTM and CDR2 ANQGSEA. The V segment lost 6 bases and the J segment 8 bases; nucleotides outside the gene matches: 6. This CDR3 comprises 12 residues. The CDR3 reads CSVGDRGEPQHF. The CDR3 coding sequence is TGCAGCGTGGGCGACAGGGGCGAGCCCCAGCATTTT.

The rearrangement joins TRBV7-2 to TRBJ2-1; 8 nucleotides line up with TRBD2. With V trimmed by 2 bases and J by 4 bases, 4 bases remained unmatched. The germline V gene has CDR1 SGHTA and CDR2 FQGNSA. The CDR3 is 15 amino acids. The CDR3 loop is CASSLRGRTYNEQFF. CDR3 DNA sequence: TGTGCCAGCAGCTTACGCGGGAGGACTTACAATGAGCAGTTCTTC. Filled out from reference TRBV7-2 and TRBJ2-1, the complete variable domain reads GAGVSQSPSNKVTEKGKDVELRCDPISGHTALYWYRQSLGQGLEFLIYFQGNSAPDKSGLPSDRFSAERTGGSVSTLTIQRTQQEDSAVYLCASSLRGRTYNEQFFGPGTRLTVL.

This clone is a singleton in its sample. The chain combines TRBV5-5 with TRBJ1-2; possible D gene TRBD1, 5 bases. Trimming took off 0 bases at V and 5 bases at J, with 11 bases between the two ends. The CDR3 extends over 14 amino acids. Per the germline V gene, CDR1 is SGHKS and CDR2 is YYEKEE (reference sequence). For the CDR3, the DNA is TGTGCCAGCAGCTTGGATGACGAGGGGTATGGCTACACCTTC. This translates into CASSLDDEGYGYTF. Supplemented by reference TRBV5-5 and TRBJ1-2, the full variable domain reads DAGVTQSPTHLIKTRGQQVTLRCSPISGHKSVSWYQQVLGQGPQFIFQYYEKEERGRGNFPDRFSARQFPNYSSELNVNALLLGDSALYLCASSLDDEGYGYTFGSGTRLTVV.

The chain links TRBV5-4 to TRBJ1-2; the match to TRBD1 covers 10 bases. V was clipped by 3 bases and J by 3 bases; unmatched bases: 2. The germline V gene has CDR1 SGHNT and CDR2 YYREEE (reference sequence). The CDR3 has 14 residues. The CDR3 here is CASSSGQGDYGYTF. As DNA, the CDR3 is TGTGCCAGCAGCTCCGGACAGGGGGACTATGGCTACACCTTC.

This clone has just a few counts. CDR3: CASSHSRGAYEQYF. The CDR3 DNA follows: TGTGCCAGCAGCCATTCAAGGGGGGCTTACGAGCAGTACTTC. This sequence joins TRBV4-2 and TRBJ2-7; possibly TRBD1 or TRBD2 for D (6 bases each). Trimming stripped 3 bases from V and 4 bases from J, with 13 bases between. The length of the CDR3 is 14 residues. CDR1 LGHNA and CDR2 YNFKEQ come from the germline V gene.

The V and J genes are TRBV6-1 and TRBJ1-4; the match to TRBD1 covers 9 bases. Germline V gene data show CDR1 as MNHNS and CDR2 as SASEGT. After removal of 7 bases from V and 8 bases from J, the junction contained 8 bases not matched to a gene. This CDR3 contains 14 residues. The CDR3 DNA reads as TGTGCCAGCATTCTTGGACAGGGGAGCGAAAAACTGTTTTTT. This gives the protein CASILGQGSEKLFF.

This clone has just one count. The V call is TRBV25-1, the J call TRBJ2-3, with 9 bases lining up with TRBD2. This CDR3 region has 16 residues. Losses at the gene ends were 1 base for V and 6 bases for J; bases not matched to a gene: 8. Germline CDR1 MGHDK, CDR2 SYGVNS. The DNA for the CDR3 is TGTGCCAGCAGTGAATTAGGGCGCGGGGGGGCCGATACGCAGTATTTT. The encoded protein is CASSELGRGGADTQYF.

The V gene is TRBV5-6, the J gene TRBJ2-6; TRBD2 is a possible D gene (5 bases). V gave up 4 bases and J gave up 0 bases, with 11 bases separating them. The germline CDR1 and CDR2 sequences are SGHDT and YYEEEE. The length of the CDR3 is 16 residues. The CDR3 protein is CASSLAGNSGANVLTF. For the CDR3, the DNA is TGTGCCAGCAGCCTAGCCGGGAACTCTGGGGCCAACGTCCTGACTTTC.

The table lists this clone with a count of one. The rearrangement uses TRBV15 and TRBJ2-3; D is unresolved. The germline V and J ends were trimmed by 1 base and 2 bases, with 7 bases remaining between them. Per germline, CDR1 LNHNV and CDR2 YYDKDF (reference sequence). The CDR3 contains 14 residues. CDR3 DNA sequence: TGTGCCACCAGCAGAGGGCAGCTCACAGATACGCAGTATTTT. Translation gives CATSRGQLTDTQYF.

This clone was recorded a few times. The chain combines TRBV19 with TRBJ1-2, with 7 positions matching TRBD1. Per germline, CDR1 LNHDA and CDR2 SQIVND (reference sequence). There are 13 residues in the CDR3. Germline trimming cut 4 bases from V and 4 bases from J; bases unmatched to any gene: 3. The CDR3 DNA sequence: TGTGCCAGTAGTAAAGGGGGCCTCTATGGCTACACCTTC. Amino acids: CASSKGGLYGYTF.

CDR3 protein: CASRYSETQYF. CDR3 DNA: TGTGCCAGCAGGTACAGCGAGACCCAGTACTTC. This chain uses TRBV2 with TRBJ2-5; the D is unclear. With 6 bases removed from V and 5 bases from J, the gap between germline ends came to 7 bases. The germline V gene encodes CDR1 SNHLY and CDR2 FYNNEI. The CDR3 runs to 11 residues.

The table lists this clone with a count of one. Here the CDR3 DNA reads TGTGCCAGCAGCCGCAGGGGAGCCTCTGGGGCCAACGTCCTGACTTTC. The encoded protein is CASSRRGASGANVLTF. The chain couples TRBV5-6 to TRBJ2-6; a weak D match, TRBD1 (6 bases). The V gene's germline CDR1 is SGHDT and CDR2 YYEEEE. This CDR3 is 16 amino acids long. Trimming left V 4 bases short and J 0 bases short, with 11 bases between. The complete variable domain, with remaining parts taken from reference TRBV5-6 and TRBJ2-6, reads DAGVTQSPTHLIKTRGQQVTLRCSPKSGHDTVSWYQQALGQGPQFIFQYYEEEERQRGNFPDRFSGHQFPNYSSELNVNALLLGDSALYLCASSRRGASGANVLTFGAGSRLTVL.

This chain joins TRBV7-8 and TRBJ2-1; 9 nucleotides agree with TRBD2. CDR3 length equals 16 residues. The V segment lost 5 bases and the J segment 3 bases; nucleotides outside the gene matches: 8. Per the germline V gene, CDR1 is SGHVS and CDR2 is FQNEAQ. The CDR3 DNA reads as TGTGCCAGCAGCCAGGGAGCGGGAGGTGGCTACAATGAGCAGTTCTTC. This encodes CASSQGAGGGYNEQFF.

The V and J genes are TRBV7-2 and TRBJ2-1; no clear D gene. Germline V CDR1 and CDR2: SGHTA, FQGNSA. Trimming removed 1 base from V and 3 bases from J, with 7 bases in between. There are 14 residues in the CDR3. CDR3 DNA sequence: TGTGCCAGCAGCTTAGACAAGGGCTACAATGAGCAGTTCTTC. Its protein product is CASSLDKGYNEQFF.

The J gene is TRBJ2-7, the V gene TRBV7-2, with 15 bases aligning to TRBD2. CDR3 length: 18 amino acids. CDR1 SGHTA and CDR2 FQGNSA come from the germline V gene. The V gene end was trimmed by 5 bases and the J gene end by 3 bases; junction bases not matched to a gene: 11. This chain's CDR3 is CASSQGLAGGRKLYEQYF. CDR3 bases: TGTGCCAGCAGCCAGGGACTAGCGGGAGGAAGGAAGCTCTACGAGCAGTACTTC.

The rearrangement joins TRBV19 to TRBJ2-3, with D tentatively TRBD1 (5 bases). This CDR3 is built from 12 residues. The V end was cut by 6 bases, the J end by 9 bases, with 13 bases between. Germline loops: CDR1 LNHDA, CDR2 SQIVND (reference sequence). In DNA form, the CDR3 reads TGTGCCAGTAGAGCCCCCCAGGGCACGCAGTATTTT. The encoded protein is CASRAPQGTQYF.

The rearrangement joins TRBV18 to TRBJ2-3; TRBD2 is a possible D gene (5 bases). The length of the CDR3 is 15 residues. Germline V gene data show CDR1 as KGHSH and CDR2 as LQKENI. With 0 bases removed from V and 5 bases from J, the gap between germline ends came to 12 bases. The CDR3 DNA reads TGTGCCAGCTCACCACCTGCCCTCGGAGGAGATACGCAGTATTTT. Translation: CASSPPALGGDTQYF.

The chain carries TRBV6-1 and TRBJ2-7, with 11 nucleotides matching TRBD1. Trimming took 5 bases from V and 5 from J; bases not matched to a gene: 2. CDR3 size: 13 residues. Germline V gives CDR1 MNHNS, CDR2 SASEGT. This CDR3 reads CASSLGQGDEQYF. The CDR3 nucleotides read TGTGCCAGCAGTCTGGGACAGGGGGACGAGCAGTACTTC.